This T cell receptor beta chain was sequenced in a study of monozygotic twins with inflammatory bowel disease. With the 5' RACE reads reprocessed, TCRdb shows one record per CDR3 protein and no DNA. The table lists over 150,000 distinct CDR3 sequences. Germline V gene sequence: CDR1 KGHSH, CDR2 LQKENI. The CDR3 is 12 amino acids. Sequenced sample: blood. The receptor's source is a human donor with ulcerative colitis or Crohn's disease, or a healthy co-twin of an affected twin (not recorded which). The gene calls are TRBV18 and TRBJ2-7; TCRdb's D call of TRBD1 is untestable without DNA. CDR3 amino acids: CASSWDSYEQYF. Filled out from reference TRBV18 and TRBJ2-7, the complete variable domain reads NAGVMQNPRHLVRRRGQEARLRCSPMKGHSHVYWYRQLPEEGLKFMVYLQKENIIDESGMPKERFSAEFPKEGPSILRIQQVVRGDSAAYFCASSWDSYEQYFGPGTRLTVT.